The next 5 T cell receptor beta chains were all read from a single sample in a study of blood T cell repertoires in COVID-19 (dated by TCRdb to 2018 to 2020). Libraries were built with the immunoSEQ multiplex PCR assay. In TCRdb, the immuneACCESS table is reduced to in-frame sequences with V and J assigned. These tables do not hold every clone; where another copy was compared, an unresolved V gene accounts for under half, and the others remain unexplained. This sample holds over 150,000 clones; more than 90% were observed only once. The ten largest clones take up nearly 0.55% of the sample. What was sequenced was peripheral blood. These receptors were taken from a man in his fifties with acute or convalescent COVID-19.

This clone was picked up one time. J is TRBJ2-1 and V is TRBV5-1, with 13 nucleotides matching TRBD2. The V and J ends lost 3 bases and 10 bases, in that order; junction bases with no gene match: 7. The CDR3 sequence is 15 residues long. Germline V gene lookup returns CDR1 SGHRS and CDR2 YFSETQ. This CDR3 reads CASSSGLAGMGEQFF. The CDR3 coding sequence is TGCGCCAGCAGCTCGGGACTAGCGGGGATGGGGGAGCAGTTCTTC.

V and J are TRBV7-2 and TRBJ2-1; D remains unclear. The germline gives CDR1 SGHTA, CDR2 FQGNSA. The CDR3 length is 12 residues. Trimming removed 4 bases from V and 6 bases from J, with 7 bases in between. CDR3 nucleotide sequence: TGTGCCAGCAGCTCCCTTCTCAATGAGCAGTTCTTC. Encoded protein: CASSSLLNEQFF.

The gene calls are TRBV5-8 and TRBJ1-3; TRBD1 agrees at 8 bases. V was pared by 4 bases and J by 1 base, with 4 bases of the junction left unmatched. This CDR3 is built from 15 residues. The germline V gene has CDR1 SGHTS and CDR2 YDEGEE. CDR3 DNA sequence: TGTGCCAGCAGCAGACAGGGGCTTTCTGGAAACACCATATATTTT. Translation: CASSRQGLSGNTIYF.

This clone showed up just a few times. CDR3 bases: TGTGCCAGCAGTTTTTACGAGTTGCAGAGGATTGAAAAACTGTTTTTT. Translated: CASSFYELQRIEKLFF. This chain links TRBV28 with TRBJ1-4, with D uncertain. This CDR3 has 16 residues. V was cut by 3 bases and J by 7 bases, with 18 bases left in between. CDR1 and CDR2 from the germline V gene are MDHEN and SYDVKM.

V and J are TRBV5-6 and TRBJ2-2, with TRBD1 matching over 10 bases. This CDR3 is 17 amino acids long. The J segment lost 5 bases and the V segment lost 2 bases, leaving 9 bases of the junction unmatched. Germline V gene sequence: CDR1 SGHDT, CDR2 YYEEEE. The CDR3 nucleotides are TGTGCCAGCAGCTTAGACCCGGGACAGGGGCGGACCGGGGAGCTGTTTTTT. As protein: CASSLDPGQGRTGELFF. Variable domain in full (rest from reference TRBV5-6 and TRBJ2-2): DAGVTQSPTHLIKTRGQQVTLRCSPKSGHDTVSWYQQALGQGPQFIFQYYEEEERQRGNFPDRFSGHQFPNYSSELNVNALLLGDSALYLCASSLDPGQGRTGELFFGEGSRLTVL.